This T cell receptor (beta chain) was identified in a study of blood T cell repertoires in COVID-19. This clone has a handful of counts. TCRdb's table, derived via immunoSEQ multiplex PCR, lists solely in-frame clones and lacks some. The top ten hold about 2.1% of the sample, which has about 87,000 clones, approximately 80% seen once. This CDR3 region has 13 residues. V dropped 6 bases and J dropped 8 bases, with 14 bases sitting between them. The germline gives CDR1 LNHDA, CDR2 SQIVND (reference sequence). This TCR was sampled from a woman in her 70s with acute or convalescent COVID-19. Material: peripheral blood. The V call is TRBV19, the J call TRBJ1-5, with D uncertain. CDR3 in DNA: TGTGCCAGTAGCTGGACTGAGGGTGAGCCCCAGCATTTT. Translating it yields CASSWTEGEPQHF.